This TCR beta chain was identified in a study of T cells in Graves' hyperthyroidism and ophthalmopathy. Findings and caveats of the study: Most clonotypes that expanded in the thyroid above 0.001 also showed up in blood. Ophthalmopathy could be told apart from stable hyperthyroidism with a 13 V-J model.

RNA transcripts yielded amplified TCR beta CDR3 regions. First-round RT-PCR of the TCR CDR3 relied on the HTBI primer set. Using its own MiXCR run on the multiplex PCR reads, TCRdb lists one record per CDR3 protein. In the table there are more than 500,000 distinct CDR3 sequences, about 43% of which are singletons. The CDR3 runs 14 residues. V lost 0 bases to trimming and J lost 3 bases, with 6 bases between them. Germline CDR1 is SGHRS and CDR2 is YFSETQ. This clonotype was recorded at least ten times. The antigen is unknown. Sequenced: peripheral blood or thyroid tissue (not recorded which). The chain couples TRBV5-1 to TRBJ2-2; no firm D call. This receptor was identified in an adult woman with Graves' disease, either hyperthyroidism or ophthalmopathy (not recorded which). CDR3 sequence reads: CASSLAPDTGELFF. CDR3 DNA sequence: TGCGCCAGCAGCTTGGCGCCGGACACCGGGGAGCTGTTTTTT.